This paragraph covers one T cell receptor beta chain sequence. What it binds is not known. With 3 bases removed from V and 11 bases from J, the gap between germline ends came to 8 bases. The V gene's germline CDR1 is MDHEN and CDR2 SYDVKM. The CDR3 loop spans 11 amino acids. The donors formed part of the roughly 120-subject validation cohort, distinct from the roughly 670-subject first cohort. This sample is part of a study of cytomegalovirus exposure and HLA in healthy donors. The study, taken as a whole, reports: Per published reports, the classifier diagnosed cytomegalovirus status with high specificity and sensitivity. The study listed around 150 cytomegalovirus-associated TCR beta chains.

Assay: immunoSEQ multiplex PCR; the TCRdb copy retains only in-frame clones and omits some. This sample has 250,000 to 350,000 clones, with 86% found just once. The clonotype was recovered from a woman aged 18-30 years in good health and CMV-seronegative. The chain carries TRBV28 and TRBJ2-1; D may be TRBD1 (5 bases). Sequencing was done on a sample of PBMCs. The CDR3 DNA is TGTGCCAGCAGTTTCGACAGCAAGCAGTTCTTC. It specifies CASSFDSKQFF. Complete variable domain (other parts from reference TRBV28 and TRBJ2-1): DVKVTQSSRYLVKRTGEKVFLECVQDMDHENMFWYRQDPGLGLRLIYFSYDVKMKEKGDIPEGYSVSREKKERFSLILESASTNQTSMYLCASSFDSKQFFGPGTRLTVL.